This T cell receptor beta chain came from a study of a mutant IDH1 vaccine in newly diagnosed glioma (dated by TCRdb to the early 2020s). Some background on the complete study: Vaccination began 4-6 weeks after radiotherapy alone, or alongside temozolomide cycles in the chemotherapy-containing groups. The week-35 safety follow-up was designated visit V12, and the week-47 end of study was designated visit V13. Peripheral blood was collected at six visits: V03 (baseline), V05, V07, V10, V12 and V13. The roughly 33 treated patients were approximately 62% male and roughly 38% female, with a mean age of 40.4 years. Prior to enrollment, standard therapy consisting of radiotherapy alone, temozolomide alone, or radiochemotherapy with temozolomide had been administered to patients, with the combination being received by most patients. For exploratory analyses, longitudinal TCRB deep sequencing was carried out in more than 20 treated patients wherever samples were available.

Receptor amplification or capture employed the immunoSEQ multiplex PCR assay. Rearranged TCR beta chain sequences were amplified using the hsTCRB Kit according to the manufacturer's protocol. TCRB libraries were sequenced on an Illumina MiSeq. Under the source paper's analysis protocol: Demultiplexing, trimming and gene mapping were performed with the kit vendor's proprietary platform. Sourced from immuneACCESS, this table was stored by TCRdb with only in-frame sequences that have V and J called. A share of the clones is absent; for the studies checked, an unresolved V gene accounts for under half, and the remainder has no known explanation. That table furnishes V, J and clone size, whereas the DNA furnished D and trimming. Here the sample has some 49,000 clones; around three quarters occur a single time. The top ten constitute around 4.6% of the sample. Note on this clone: This clone's antigen is unknown. Base qualities are not recorded, but no much larger clone differs from it by a single base.

Overall results and qualifications from the work: PBMC samples for TCRB deep sequencing were selected based on availability. Vaccine-induced immune responses across multiple MHC alleles were detected in 85% to 95% of patients. Pseudoprogression appeared unrelated to alterations in the top peripheral T cell clonotypes detected by TCRB sequencing. The authors noted that analyses of patient blood samples could not be reproduced because of sample limitations.

Read against the paper, the sample's time point label means: week 47, end of study. Each vaccine dose was 300 ug of a 20-mer mutant IDH1 peptide in Montanide, given subcutaneously with topical imiquimod. Across visits V03 through V10, patients got a total of eight vaccinations, given in weeks 1, 3, 5, 7, 11, 15, 19 and 23. The donors had newly diagnosed IDH1-mutant astrocytomas of WHO grade 3 or 4 that showed loss of nuclear ATRX. The samples were drawn from NOA16, a multicentre, single-arm, open-label phase I trial in Germany that tested a mutant IDH1 peptide vaccine in humans for the first time. The DNeasy Blood and Tissue Kit was used to extract genomic DNA from EDTA blood for TCRB sequencing. Taken from cysteine to phenylalanine, the CDR3 has 13 residues. The sequence is cut down to CDR3 DNA, 39 bases in frame from base 1. CDR1 and CDR2 were assigned from the germline V gene (reference sequence) as LNHDA and SQIVND. V is pared back by 6 bases and J by 0 bases, with 9 bases lying between the germline termini.

The rearrangement joined TRBV19 to TRBJ2-7; the D segment could be TRBD1, given 6 matching bases. The clonotype originates from a woman in her thirties or forties with glioma. Some clones in this sample may be carry-over from other donors' samples. Here the sequenced sample was PBMCs, taken from a glioma patient whose treatment included an IDH1 peptide vaccine. The DNA sequence is given as TGTGCCAGTAGCCCGGACAGCTCCTACGAGCAGTACTTC. This codes for CASSPDSSYEQYF.